Listed below are T cell receptor beta chains from one sample, sequenced in a study of OX40 agonist ivuxolimab in advanced cancers. Generated by immunoSEQ multiplex PCR, the TCRdb table keeps only in-frame clones and is missing some. The profile shows 50,000 or so clones, roughly 89% of them singletons. The sample in question was CD4+ or CD8+ T cells sorted from blood, obtained in a trial of the OX40 agonist ivuxolimab. The receptors were gathered from an adult with an advanced solid tumor such as melanoma, head and neck, liver or kidney cancer. Each CDR3 is given with its conserved first and last residue. The D gene is left open where the match is weak. Clone size is not always given. Where it is, it says once, few, many or a class for expanded clones.

NA TRBJ2-7 TRBV11-2 TRBD1 TGTGCCAGCAGCGAGACAGGGGGGTCCTCCTACGAGCAGTACTTC CASSETGGSSYEQYF
once TRBJ2-7 TRBV19 TRBD1 TGTGCCAGTAGTATAGGGACAGGGGCCTACGAGCAGTACTTC CASSIGTGAYEQYF
once TRBJ2-2 TRBV10-3 NA TGTGCCATCAGTGAGTCATCCGGGGCGAACACCGGGGAGCTGTTTTTT CAISESSGANTGELFF
NA TRBJ1-1 TRBV25-1 NA TGTGCCAGCAGTGAATCGGCGGGGACTGAAGCTTTCTTT CASSESAGTEAFF
NA TRBJ2-2 TRBV29-1 TRBD1 TGCAGCGTTGAATTGATGTCGGACAGGACTTTGAACACCGGGGAGCTGTTTTTT CSVELMSDRTLNTGELFF
NA TRBJ2-5 TRBV11-2 TRBD2 TGTGCCAGCAGCTTATGGGGGGGGACTAGCGGTTACTTC CASSLWGGTSGYF
NA TRBJ1-3 TRBV5-6 NA TGTGCCAGCAAGCCTGGGGCATCTGGAAACACCATATATTTT CASKPGASGNTIYF
NA TRBJ2-1 TRBV2 NA TGTGCCAGGAAGGGGGGAGAAGAGGATGAGCAGTTCTTC CARKGGEEDEQFF
once TRBJ2-7 TRBV18 TRBD2 TGTGCCAGCTCACCGGGGGGGAGTTCCTACGAGCAGTACTTC CASSPGGSSYEQYF
NA TRBJ2-7 TRBV7-7 NA TGTGCTAGCAGCCCCGGGGAAGGGGTAGTCTACGAGCAGTACTTC CASSPGEGVVYEQYF
once TRBJ2-1 TRBV7-6 TRBD1 TGTGCCAGCAGCCTCCTGGACAGGGCCTACAATGAGCAGTTCTTC CASSLLDRAYNEQFF
once TRBJ2-3 TRBV9 TRBD2 TGTGCCAGCAGCCCACCGGGGCTAGCGGGAGCAGATACGCAGTATTTT CASSPPGLAGADTQYF
NA TRBJ2-7 TRBV5-5 TRBD2 TGTGCCAGCAGCGCATTAGCGGGACCCTACGAGCAGTACTTC CASSALAGPYEQYF
NA TRBJ2-2 TRBV11-2 NA TGTGCCAGCAGCTTAGGGGGCACCGGGGAGCTGTTTTTT CASSLGGTGELFF
NA TRBJ2-7 TRBV6-5 TRBD1 TGTGCCAGCAGTTTCGGGGACAGCGGTTACGAGCAGTACTTC CASSFGDSGYEQYF
NA TRBJ2-2 TRBV9 NA TGTGCCAGCAGCGTCGCGATCTTTAACACCGGGGAGCTGTTTTTT CASSVAIFNTGELFF
NA TRBJ1-5 TRBV5-4 NA TGTGCCAGCAGCTTTGGAGGGGACCAGCCCCAGCATTTT CASSFGGDQPQHF
NA TRBJ1-2 TRBV5-1 NA TGCGCCAGCAGCTTGGACGGGCCTCGCTATGGCTACACCTTC CASSLDGPRYGYTF
NA TRBJ2-1 TRBV10-2 NA TGCGCCAGCAGTCTAACTAGTACGAATGAGCAGTTCTTC CASSLTSTNEQFF
NA TRBJ1-2 TRBV9 NA TGTGCCAGCAGCGTAGGAGGTACGGACTATGGCTACACCTTC CASSVGGTDYGYTF
NA TRBJ2-7 TRBV7-9 TRBD1 TGTGCCAGCAGCTACACGACAGGGGTATACTCCTACGAGCAGTACTTC CASSYTTGVYSYEQYF
once TRBJ2-7 TRBV4-1 TRBD2 TGCGCCAGCAGCCAAGACGCGCGGGAGATGGCCGAGCAGTACTTC CASSQDAREMAEQYF
NA TRBJ1-4 TRBV14 TRBD1 TGTGCCAGCAGCCAAGACTGGACAGGGGAGGGGGAAAAACTGTTTTTT CASSQDWTGEGEKLFF
NA TRBJ2-1 TRBV2 TRBD2 TGTGCCAGCAGCACCTCCAACTGGACTAGCGCTCAGCGCTCCTACAATGAGCAGTTCTTC CASSTSNWTSAQRSYNEQFF
NA TRBJ2-5 TRBV12-5 TRBD2 TGTGCTAGTGGTTTGGTACCTGGGCGGGGGCAAGAGACCCAGTACTTC CASGLVPGRGQETQYF
NA TRBJ2-7 TRBV9 TRBD2 TGTGCCAGCAGCGTAGGTGGGCTAGCGGGAGATGAGCAGTACTTC CASSVGGLAGDEQYF
NA TRBJ2-1 TRBV9 NA TGTGCCAGCAGCGGCAACATGAATGAGCAGTTCTTC CASSGNMNEQFF
NA TRBJ2-2 TRBV4-2 NA TGTGCCAGCAGCCAAGTCCGGGCAGGGGAGAAAACCGGGGAGCTGTTTTTT CASSQVRAGEKTGELFF
NA TRBJ2-1 TRBV2 NA TGTGCCAGCAGCAGGGGTTATGAGCAGTTCTTC CASSRGYEQFF
NA TRBJ2-1 TRBV27 TRBD2 TGTGCCAGCAGAATCGCGGGACTAGCCTACAATGAGCAGTTCTTC CASRIAGLAYNEQFF
once TRBJ2-2 TRBV19 NA TGTGCCAGTAGTATCGGCCTGAACACCGGGGAGCTGTTTTTT CASSIGLNTGELFF
once TRBJ2-7 TRBV6-4 NA TGTGCCAGCAGTGACTCTCGGGAGTCTCGGTACGAGCAGTACTTC CASSDSRESRYEQYF
NA TRBJ2-7 TRBV7-2 NA TGTGCCAGCAGCTTTCTAGGGGTCTCCTACGAGCAGTACTTC CASSFLGVSYEQYF
NA TRBJ2-7 TRBV7-2 NA TGTGCCAGCAGCTTCTCCTACGAGCAGTACTTC CASSFSYEQYF
NA TRBJ2-1 TRBV29-1 NA TGCAGCGTTGAAGGGGGTACCGGTCCCACCCATTTCTACAATGAGCAGTTCTTC CSVEGGTGPTHFYNEQFF
NA TRBJ2-1 TRBV14 TRBD2 TGTGCCAGCAGCCCGACGGGACTAGCGGGGACCTACAATGAGCAGTTCTTC CASSPTGLAGTYNEQFF
once TRBJ2-7 TRBV5-1 NA TGCGCCAGCAGCTTGGGGGACCGCGAGAGCTCCTACGAGCAGTACTTC CASSLGDRESSYEQYF
NA TRBJ2-7 TRBV11-2 TRBD1 TGTGCCAGCAGCTTCGGAGCAGGGGGCCCCTACGAGCAGTACTTC CASSFGAGGPYEQYF
NA TRBJ1-1 TRBV4-2 NA TGTGCCAGCAGCCAAGAATATACGAACACTGAAGCTTTCTTT CASSQEYTNTEAFF
NA TRBJ2-7 TRBV2 TRBD1 TGTGCCAGCAGGGGGAGGGACAGGGGCTACGAGCAGTACTTC CASRGRDRGYEQYF
NA TRBJ1-4 TRBV14 TRBD1 TGTGCCAGCAGCCAAGACTTGGGGACAGGGGGAAAGAATGAAAAACTGTTTTTT CASSQDLGTGGKNEKLFF